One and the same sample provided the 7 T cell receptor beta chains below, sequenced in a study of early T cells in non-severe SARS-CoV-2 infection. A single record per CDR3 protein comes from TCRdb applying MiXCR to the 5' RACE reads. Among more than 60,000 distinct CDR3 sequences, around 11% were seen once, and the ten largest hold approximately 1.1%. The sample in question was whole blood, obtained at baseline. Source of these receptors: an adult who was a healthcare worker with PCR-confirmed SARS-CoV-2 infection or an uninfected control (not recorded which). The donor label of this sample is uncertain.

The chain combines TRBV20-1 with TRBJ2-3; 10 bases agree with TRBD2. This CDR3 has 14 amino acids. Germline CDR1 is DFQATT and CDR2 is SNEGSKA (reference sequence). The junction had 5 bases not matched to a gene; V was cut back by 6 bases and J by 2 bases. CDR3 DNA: TGCAGTGCCGCCCTAGCGGGGGACACAGATACGCAGTATTTT. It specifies CSAALAGDTDTQYF.

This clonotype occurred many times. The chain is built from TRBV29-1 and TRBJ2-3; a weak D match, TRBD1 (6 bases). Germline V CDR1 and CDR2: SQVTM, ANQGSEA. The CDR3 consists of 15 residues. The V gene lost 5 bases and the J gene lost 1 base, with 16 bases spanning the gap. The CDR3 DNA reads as TGCAGCGTTCGCTTAACAGGGAAGGGCACAGATACGCAGTATTTT. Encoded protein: CSVRLTGKGTDTQYF.

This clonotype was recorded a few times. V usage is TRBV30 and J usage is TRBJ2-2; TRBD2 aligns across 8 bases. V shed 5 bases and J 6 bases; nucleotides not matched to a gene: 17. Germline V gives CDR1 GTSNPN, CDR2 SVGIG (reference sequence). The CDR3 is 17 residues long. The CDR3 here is CAWAPVTSGYIAGELFF. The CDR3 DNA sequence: TGTGCCTGGGCCCCTGTCACTAGCGGATATATCGCCGGGGAGCTGTTTTTT.

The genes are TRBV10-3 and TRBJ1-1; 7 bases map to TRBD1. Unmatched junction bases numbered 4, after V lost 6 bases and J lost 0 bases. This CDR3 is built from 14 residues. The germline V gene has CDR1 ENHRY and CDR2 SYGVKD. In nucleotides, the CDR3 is TGTGCCATCAGCCAGGGACAGATGAACACTGAAGCTTTCTTT. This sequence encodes CAISQGQMNTEAFF.

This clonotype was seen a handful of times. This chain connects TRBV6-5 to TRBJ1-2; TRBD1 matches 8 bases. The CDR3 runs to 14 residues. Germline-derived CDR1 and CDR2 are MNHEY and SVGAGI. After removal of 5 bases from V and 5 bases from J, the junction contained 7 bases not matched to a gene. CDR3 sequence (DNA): TGTGCCAGCAGTCCCCTCAGGGGGCCGTATGGCTACACCTTC. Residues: CASSPLRGPYGYTF.

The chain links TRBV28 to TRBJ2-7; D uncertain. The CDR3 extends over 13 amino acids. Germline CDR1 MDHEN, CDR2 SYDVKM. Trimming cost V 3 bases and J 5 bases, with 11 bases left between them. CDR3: CASSFRFSNEQYV. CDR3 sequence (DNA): TGTGCCAGCAGTTTTCGATTTTCCAACGAGCAGTACGTC.

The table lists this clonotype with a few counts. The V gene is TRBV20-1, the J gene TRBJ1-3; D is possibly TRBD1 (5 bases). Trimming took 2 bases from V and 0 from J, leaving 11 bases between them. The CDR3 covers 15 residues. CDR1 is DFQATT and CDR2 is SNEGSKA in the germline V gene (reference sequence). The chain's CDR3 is CSARSGTDSGNTIYF. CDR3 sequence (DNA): TGCAGTGCTAGATCAGGGACGGACTCTGGAAACACCATATATTTT.